Each of the 27 T cell receptor beta chains below was sequenced from the same sample in a study of spatial heterogeneity in lung cancer. Stated time point: blood at routine non-recurrence follow-up after resection. Via MiXCR, TCRdb re-called the 5' RACE reads, giving one row per CDR3 protein. The sample has roughly 17,000 distinct CDR3 sequences, more than 8% seen once. Sample: PBMCs, taken at follow-up. All receptors come from a female donor with early-stage non-small cell lung cancer.

A few counts support this clonotype. CDR3 nucleotides: TGTGCCAGCAGTTACTCGAGCACCACGGTGGGGGGTCGGACTGAAGCTTTCTTT. It is translated as CASSYSSTTVGGRTEAFF. This chain links TRBV6-6 with TRBJ1-1; tentatively, D is TRBD1 (5 bases). V shed 0 bases and J shed 5 bases, with 22 bases lying between them. The CDR3 contains 18 residues. Germline assignment: CDR1 MNHNY and CDR2 SVGAGI (reference sequence).

The chain uses TRBV6-5 and TRBJ2-1, with D hard to call. Germline loops: CDR1 MNHEY, CDR2 SVGAGI. Deletions cut 6 bases from V and 1 base from J, with 16 bases between. The CDR3 consists of 16 residues. In DNA form, the CDR3 reads TGTGCCAGCAGCCCTTCCTCCAGGCCTTCCTACAATGAGCAGTTCTTC. Protein product: CASSPSSRPSYNEQFF.

This clonotype was detected many times. This chain uses TRBV7-2 with TRBJ1-2, with 8 positions matching TRBD1. Germline V gene lookup returns CDR1 SGHTA and CDR2 FQGNSA. The CDR3 sequence is 14 residues long. Trimming cost V 1 base and J 4 bases; bases outside gene matches: 2. The CDR3 protein is CASSLGTGLYGYTF. CDR3 sequence (DNA): TGTGCCAGCAGCTTAGGGACAGGGCTCTATGGCTACACCTTC.

As to this clonotype: Given a much more abundant clone one base away, this may be a read error. This rearrangement joins TRBV19 to TRBJ2-5; 8 positions agree with TRBD2. CDR3 length: 16 residues. The J segment lost 1 base and the V segment lost 8 bases, leaving 12 bases of the junction unmatched. CDR1 is LNHDA, CDR2 SQIVND, per germline (reference sequence). In DNA form, the CDR3 reads TGTGCCAGTGGGAAGGGCAAAAGCGGGGGCCAAGAGACCCAGTACTTC. Translating gives CASGKGKSGGQETQYF.

This clonotype was detected ten times or more. V gene TRBV12-3 or TRBV12-4 combines with J gene TRBJ1-1, with 8 bases lining up with TRBD1. V was pared by 7 bases and J by 0 bases, with 7 bases of the junction left unmatched. This CDR3 region has 15 residues. The CDR3 DNA sequence: TGTGCCAGCACTACAGGGGGGGCGGTGAACACTGAAGCTTTCTTT. It is translated as CASTTGGAVNTEAFF.

This clonotype was seen at least ten times. This chain connects TRBV7-9 to TRBJ2-5; D ambiguous. The CDR3 runs to 13 residues. V was trimmed by 4 bases and J by 5 bases, leaving 11 bases between them. Germline-derived CDR1 and CDR2 are SEHNR and FQNEAQ (reference sequence). The CDR3 sequence is CASSSILGETQYF. In DNA, the CDR3 is TGTGCCAGCAGCTCAATCCTCGGGGAGACCCAGTACTTC.

This clonotype was observed at least ten times. The genes are TRBV2 and TRBJ2-1; TRBD2 is a possible D gene (6 bases). Deletions cut 2 bases from V and 14 bases from J, with 16 bases between. Looked up from germline, CDR1 is SNHLY and CDR2 is FYNNEI. The CDR3 consists of 13 residues. CDR3 residues: CASSESGRPRKFF. Here the CDR3 DNA reads TGTGCCAGCAGTGAAAGTGGGAGGCCACGAAAGTTCTTC.

This clonotype was counted at least ten times. The junction departs from germline at one end; a sequencing error may be responsible. The rearrangement joins TRBV7-2 to TRBJ2-2; TRBD2 is a possible D gene (5 bases). In germline, CDR1 is SGHTA, CDR2 FQGNSA. This CDR3 region has 14 residues. The CDR3 is CVSTRTERTGELFF. The CDR3 DNA follows: TGTGTCAGCACTAGGACCGAACGAACCGGGGAGCTGTTTTTT.

V is TRBV5-1 and J is TRBJ2-5; perhaps TRBD2 as D (7 bases). Deletions cut 0 bases from V and 4 bases from J, with 10 bases between. CDR3 length: 14 residues. The germline CDR1 and CDR2 sequences are SGHRS and YFSETQ. The DNA of the CDR3 is TGCGCCAGCAGCTTGGTGGCGGGGGCAGAGACCCAGTACTTC. Protein product: CASSLVAGAETQYF.

This clonotype was seen many times. The V and J genes are TRBV2 and TRBJ2-3; no reliable D call. This CDR3 spans 11 amino acids. Trimming removed 7 bases from V and 6 bases from J, with 8 bases in between. Germline V gene sequence: CDR1 SNHLY, CDR2 FYNNEI. The CDR3 DNA reads as TGTGCCAGCATACAGTCCGATACGCAGTATTTT. This translates into CASIQSDTQYF.

This clonotype was seen ten or more times. The J gene is TRBJ2-3, the V gene TRBV7-2; no reliable D call. Between the trimmed V and J ends, which lost 2 bases and 4 bases, there was a span of 10 bases. Germline V CDR1 and CDR2: SGHTA, FQGNSA. This CDR3 comprises 14 residues. The CDR3 coding sequence is TGTGCCAGCAGCTTATCTCCCCCTGCAGATACGCAGTATTTT. Residues: CASSLSPPADTQYF.

This clonotype turned up a few times. The gene calls are TRBV4-1 and TRBJ2-1; 10 bases are shared with TRBD2. The CDR3 length is 15 residues. The ends lost 4 bases at V and 5 bases at J; junction bases unmatched: 5. Germline CDR1 and CDR2: MGHRA and YSYEKL. CDR3 amino acids: CASSRLAGVNNEQFF. For the CDR3, the DNA is TGCGCCAGCAGCCGGCTAGCGGGAGTAAACAATGAGCAGTTCTTC.

This clonotype was seen many times. The CDR3 spells CASSSQGNTGELFF. Written as DNA, the CDR3 is TGTGCCAGCAGCTCACAGGGGAACACCGGGGAGCTGTTTTTT. The rearrangement uses TRBV11-3 and TRBJ2-2; D may be TRBD1 (6 bases). CDR1 and CDR2 from the germline V gene are SGHNT and YENEEA. The length of the CDR3 is 14 residues. V lost 4 bases to trimming and J lost 1 base, with 7 bases between them.

This clonotype was seen at least ten times. V usage is TRBV11-2 and J usage is TRBJ1-1; D remains ambiguous. Germline V gene data show CDR1 as SGHAT and CDR2 as FQNNGV. V gave up 0 bases and J gave up 1 base, with 9 bases separating them. This CDR3 is 15 amino acids long. CDR3 sequence: CASSLESSSNTEAFF. The CDR3, as DNA: TGTGCCAGCAGCTTAGAGTCCAGCTCGAACACTGAAGCTTTCTTT.

This clonotype was counted at least ten times. The V gene is TRBV12-3 or TRBV12-4, the J gene TRBJ2-4, with no clear D. The CDR3 is 17 residues long. Trimming stripped 0 bases from V and 0 bases from J, with 12 bases between. CDR3 nucleotides: TGTGCCAGCAGTTTAGCCGCGATTTTGCTAGCCAAAAACATTCAGTACTTC. As protein: CASSLAAILLAKNIQYF.

This clonotype was seen repeatedly, ten times or more. The V gene is TRBV5-1, the J gene TRBJ2-2; TRBD1 is a possible D gene (5 bases). Trimming removed 1 base at V and 3 bases at J, with 22 bases between. CDR3 size: 19 residues. The germline gives CDR1 SGHRS, CDR2 YFSETQ. The DNA of the CDR3 is TGCGCCAGCAGCTTGATAATCCAAGGGGCTAGTCGATACACCGGGGAGCTGTTTTTT. It specifies CASSLIIQGASRYTGELFF.

This clonotype was detected ten times or more. The chain joins TRBV15 to TRBJ1-1; possibly TRBD1 for D (5 bases). Germline V gene lookup returns CDR1 LNHNV and CDR2 YYDKDF (reference sequence). V gave up 0 bases and J gave up 2 bases, with 10 bases separating them. The CDR3 sequence is 15 residues long. The CDR3 coding sequence is TGTGCCACCAGCAGAGATTCTAGGGGCAACACTGAAGCTTTCTTT. This encodes CATSRDSRGNTEAFF.

On this clonotype: One end of the junction does not line up with germline, which may come from a read error. The chain employs TRBV2 and TRBJ2-1, with D possibly TRBD2 on 6 matching bases. Germline lookup yields CDR1 SNHLY and CDR2 FYNNEI. CDR3 length equals 13 residues. The CDR3 here is CASSGDSLPPRVF. DNA of the CDR3: TGTGCCAGCAGTGGGGACTCACTTCCCCCACGGGTCTTC.

This clonotype was detected ten times or more. The chain recombines TRBV6-5 with TRBJ2-1, with TRBD2 matching over 9 bases. V was pared by 0 bases and J by 4 bases, with 7 bases of the junction left unmatched. The CDR3 runs to 17 residues. Germline V gene data show CDR1 as MNHEY and CDR2 as SVGAGI. CDR3 sequence: CASSYSPPSGVYNEQFF. For the CDR3, the DNA is TGTGCCAGCAGTTACTCACCCCCTAGCGGGGTTTACAATGAGCAGTTCTTC.

This clonotype was observed at least ten times. The chain carries TRBV28 and TRBJ1-1; no firm D call. This CDR3 region has 15 residues. Trimming stripped 4 bases from V and 0 bases from J, with 12 bases between. Germline CDR1 MDHEN, CDR2 SYDVKM. CDR3 region: CASSSPGSLNTEAFF. In DNA form, the CDR3 reads TGTGCCAGCAGTTCCCCGGGGTCCTTGAACACTGAAGCTTTCTTT.

Many counts were recorded for this clonotype. This sequence joins TRBV20-1 and TRBJ2-3, with 7 bases matching TRBD2. J gave up 4 bases and V 5 bases, and 18 bases lay outside the gene matches. This CDR3 spans 17 amino acids. Germline loops: CDR1 DFQATT, CDR2 SNEGSKA (reference sequence). CDR3: CSAPGIWGRAGADTQYF. Here the CDR3 DNA reads TGCAGTGCTCCTGGGATTTGGGGGAGGGCCGGCGCAGATACGCAGTATTTT.

This clonotype was seen repeatedly, ten times or more. The chain joins TRBV5-1 to TRBJ2-1; 7 bases agree with TRBD2. With 4 bases clipped from V and 7 bases from J, the junction kept 8 bases outside the gene matches. CDR3 length equals 14 residues. Per germline, CDR1 SGHRS and CDR2 YFSETQ. CDR3 sequence (DNA): TGCGCCAGCAGCACAGGACTAGAAACGAATGAGCAGTTCTTC. Translation gives CASSTGLETNEQFF.

This clonotype has a count of ten or more. The chain combines TRBV2 with TRBJ1-2; D may be TRBD1 (6 bases). This CDR3 region has 14 residues. V lost 7 bases to trimming and J lost 2 bases, with 14 bases between them. Germline CDR1 SNHLY, CDR2 FYNNEI. In nucleotides, the CDR3 is TGTGCCAGCAACGAAGGGGGACTGAACTATGGCTACACCTTC. This encodes CASNEGGLNYGYTF.

This clonotype was counted ten times or more. The J gene is TRBJ2-7, the V gene TRBV5-6; D remains ambiguous. CDR3 length: 11 amino acids. CDR1 and CDR2 (germline): SGHDT, YYEEEE. Trimming took off 4 bases at V and 3 bases at J, with 5 bases between the two ends. This CDR3 is CASSRYYEQYF. CDR3 DNA sequence: TGTGCCAGCAGCCGTTACTACGAGCAGTACTTC.

This clonotype was seen many times. The chain joins TRBV12-3 or TRBV12-4 to TRBJ2-1, with TRBD2 identical over 12 bases. Trimming removed 3 bases from V and 8 bases from J; junction bases left unmatched: 5. The CDR3 runs 15 residues. The CDR3 spells CASSFRLAGEDEQFF. Here the CDR3 DNA reads TGTGCCAGCAGTTTCCGACTAGCGGGAGAGGATGAGCAGTTCTTC.

This clonotype was detected once. The CDR3 carries no conserved terminal phenylalanine or tryptophan, so it likely arises from a read error. The rearrangement joins TRBV12-5 to TRBJ2-1, with D uncertain. V was clipped by 2 bases and J by 7 bases, with 3 bases between them. Germline V lookup: CDR1 LGHNT, CDR2 FRNRAP. This CDR3 is built from 11 residues. The CDR3 protein is CASGLQNEQFI. The CDR3 DNA is TGTGCTAGTGGTTTGCAGAATGAGCAGTTCATC.

The sample holds many counts of this clonotype. This chain links TRBV4-2 with TRBJ2-7, with 7 bases identical to TRBD1. Trimming cost V 1 base and J 1 base; bases outside gene matches: 7. The CDR3 has 16 residues. Germline CDR1 is LGHNA and CDR2 is YNFKEQ. CDR3 DNA sequence: TGTGCCAGCAGCCAAGCTCCGGGACAGAAATCCTACGAGCAGTACTTC. Its protein is CASSQAPGQKSYEQYF.